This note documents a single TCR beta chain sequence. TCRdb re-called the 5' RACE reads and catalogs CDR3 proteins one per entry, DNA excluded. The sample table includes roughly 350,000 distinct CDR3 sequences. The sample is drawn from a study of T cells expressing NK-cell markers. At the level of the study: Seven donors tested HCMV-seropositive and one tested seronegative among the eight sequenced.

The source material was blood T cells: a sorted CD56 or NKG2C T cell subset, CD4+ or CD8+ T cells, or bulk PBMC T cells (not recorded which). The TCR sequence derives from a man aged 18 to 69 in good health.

The CDR3 sequence: CASSQGLGTDTSYEQYF. This chain links TRBV4-2 with TRBJ2-7; as DNA is missing, the TRBD1 call by TCRdb cannot be tested. Germline V gene lookup returns CDR1 LGHNA and CDR2 YNFKEQ. CDR3 length equals 17 residues.